This entry is about one TCR beta chain. Its antigen is unknown. Germline V gives CDR1 MNHNS, CDR2 SASEGT. Between the trimmed V and J ends, which lost 8 bases and 3 bases, there was a span of 16 bases. The CDR3 is made up of 14 amino acids. This sample stems from a study of T cells after posttransplantation cyclophosphamide. Only in-frame clones appear in the TCRdb table, and some are missing; sequencing was by immunoSEQ multiplex PCR. The data hold about 4,400 clones, with approximately 72% observed a single time. A marrow graft followed busulfan-fludarabine conditioning, with cyclophosphamide on days +3 and +4. Notes on the study in general: Blood and skin or GI T cell repertoires showed limited TRB overlap.

V usage is TRBV6-1 and J usage is TRBJ1-2; maybe TRBD1 (5 bases). Material: PBMCs, obtained 362 days after allogeneic stem cell transplant with posttransplant cyclophosphamide. This TCR came from a male patient aged 60-70 years who received an allogeneic stem cell transplant from an unrelated donor, was CMV-positive, and had acute GVHD only. Some T cells may trace back to the graft donor. The CDR3 protein is CASGALGADYGYTF. The CDR3 DNA is TGTGCCAGCGGAGCGTTAGGGGCGGACTATGGCTACACCTTC.